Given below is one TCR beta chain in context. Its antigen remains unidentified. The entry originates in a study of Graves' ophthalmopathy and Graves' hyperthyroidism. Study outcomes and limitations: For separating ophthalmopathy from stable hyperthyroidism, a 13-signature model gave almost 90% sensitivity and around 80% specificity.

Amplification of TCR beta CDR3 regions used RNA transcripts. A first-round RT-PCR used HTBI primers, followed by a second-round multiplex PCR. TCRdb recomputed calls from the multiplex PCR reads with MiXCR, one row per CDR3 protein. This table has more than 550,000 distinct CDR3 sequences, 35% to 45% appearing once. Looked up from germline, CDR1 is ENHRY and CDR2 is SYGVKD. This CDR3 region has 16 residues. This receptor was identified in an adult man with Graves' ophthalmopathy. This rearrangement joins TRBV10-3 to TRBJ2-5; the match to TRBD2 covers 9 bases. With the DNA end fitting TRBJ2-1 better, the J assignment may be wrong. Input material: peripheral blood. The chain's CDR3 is CAISESGGGADNEQFF. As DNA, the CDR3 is TGTGCCATCAGTGAGAGCGGCGGGGGGGCTGATAATGAGCAGTTCTTC.